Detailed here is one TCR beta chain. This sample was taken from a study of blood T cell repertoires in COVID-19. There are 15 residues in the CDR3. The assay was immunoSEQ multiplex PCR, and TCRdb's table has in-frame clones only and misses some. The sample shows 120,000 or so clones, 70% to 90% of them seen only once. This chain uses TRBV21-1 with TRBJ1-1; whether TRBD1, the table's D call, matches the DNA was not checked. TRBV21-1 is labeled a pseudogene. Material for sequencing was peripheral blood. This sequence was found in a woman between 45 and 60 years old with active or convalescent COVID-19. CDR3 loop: CASGGRTGANTEAFF. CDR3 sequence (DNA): TGTGCCAGCGGGGGTCGAACAGGGGCGAACACTGAAGCTTTCTTT.